One and the same sample provided the 18 T cell receptor beta chains below, sequenced in a study of blood T cell repertoires in COVID-19. The method was immunoSEQ multiplex PCR; TCRdb's version includes in-frame clones alone and lacks a portion of them. The table includes about 270,000 clones, roughly 86% detected once. Sequenced: peripheral blood. Source of these receptors: a man aged 40-55 years with active or convalescent COVID-19.

The V call is TRBV24-1, the J call TRBJ1-5, with no clear D. Germline V gene data show CDR1 as KGHDR and CDR2 as SFDVKD. This CDR3 region has 16 residues. Trimming left V 4 bases short and J 3 bases short, with 15 bases between. CDR3 in DNA: TGTGCCACCAGTGACCCGGGAGCGGGCTCCAATCAGCCCCAGCATTTT. Its translation: CATSDPGAGSNQPQHF.

The chain joins TRBV27 to TRBJ1-4; 11 nucleotides match TRBD1. CDR1 MNHEY and CDR2 SMNVEV come from the germline V gene (reference sequence). The ends lost 6 bases at V and 8 bases at J; junction bases unmatched: 8. The CDR3 consists of 15 residues. Here the CDR3 reads CASRVAGTGGEKLFF. The CDR3 nucleotides are TGTGCCAGCAGAGTGGCCGGGACAGGGGGGGAAAAACTGTTTTTT. Combining the CDR3 with reference TRBV27 and TRBJ1-4 gives the whole variable domain EAQVTQNPRYLITVTGKKLTVTCSQNMNHEYMSWYRQDPGLGLRQIYYSMNVEVTDKGDVPEGYKVSRKEKRNFPLILESPSPNQTSLYFCASRVAGTGGEKLFFGSGTQLSVL.

The CDR3 loop reads CASSLSSGLGNTIYF. The CDR3 coding sequence is TGTGCCAGCAGCCTCTCGTCAGGGTTAGGAAACACCATATATTTT. V is TRBV6-6 and J is TRBJ1-3; TRBD1 is a possible D gene (5 bases). V lost 6 bases and J 4 bases, leaving 16 bases between the germline ends. Germline V lookup: CDR1 MNHNY, CDR2 SVGAGI (reference sequence). The length of the CDR3 is 15 residues.

This chain links TRBV28 with TRBJ1-1; no definite D call. The CDR3 spans 13 residues. V gave up 4 bases and J gave up 0 bases, with 6 bases separating them. Germline CDR1 and CDR2: MDHEN and SYDVKM. CDR3 DNA: TGTGCCAGCAGTTGGCAGATGAACACTGAAGCTTTCTTT. Its protein is CASSWQMNTEAFF.

This chain connects TRBV5-1 to TRBJ2-7; the match to TRBD2 covers 11 bases. The CDR3 sequence is 18 residues long. Germline V lookup: CDR1 SGHRS, CDR2 YFSETQ. V lost 4 bases to trimming and J lost 3 bases; unmatched junction nucleotides: 15. The CDR3 coding sequence is TGCGCCAGCAGCGAGTCGACTAGCGGGGCGAGCCTCTTCTACGAGCAGTACTTC. This encodes CASSESTSGASLFYEQYF.

This clone occurred a few times. The chain carries TRBV12-3 or TRBV12-4 and TRBJ2-1; D is unclear. The V gene lost 6 bases and the J gene lost 6 bases, with 9 bases spanning the gap. The length of the CDR3 is 12 residues. The CDR3 region is CASSLPPNEQFF. The CDR3, as DNA: TGTGCCAGCAGCCTTCCCCCCAATGAGCAGTTCTTC.

The V gene is TRBV6-5, the J gene TRBJ2-1; TRBD2 matches 14 bases. V trimming: 0 bases; J trimming: 7 bases; junction bases outside the gene matches: 2. Germline values: CDR1 MNHEY, CDR2 SVGAGI. This CDR3 region has 16 residues. CDR3 nucleotides: TGTGCCAGCAGTTACTCGACTAGCGGGGGGGGTAATGAGCAGTTCTTC. Amino acid sequence: CASSYSTSGGGNEQFF.

This clone showed up just once. The gene calls are TRBV7-2 and TRBJ2-3, with D possibly being TRBD1 (5 bases). The V end lost 9 bases, the J end lost 0 bases, and 10 bases lay between the germline ends. The CDR3 consists of 13 residues. Germline V gene data show CDR1 as SGHTA and CDR2 as FQGNSA. The CDR3: CARAGASTDTQYF. The DNA for the CDR3 is TGTGCCAGGGCTGGGGCCAGCACAGATACGCAGTATTTT.

The rearrangement links TRBV11-2 to TRBJ1-4; D might be TRBD1 (5 bases). This CDR3 has 15 residues. Per germline, CDR1 SGHAT and CDR2 FQNNGV. V gave up 5 bases and J gave up 10 bases, with 20 bases separating them. The CDR3 sequence is CASSPYRGGSGKLFF. CDR3 DNA sequence: TGTGCCAGCAGCCCCTACCGGGGGGGATCGGGAAAACTGTTTTTT.

This clone was observed once. The V gene is TRBV25-1, the J gene TRBJ2-1, with TRBD1 identical over 9 bases. The CDR3 extends over 13 amino acids. Per germline, CDR1 MGHDK and CDR2 SYGVNS. V trimming: 4 bases; J trimming: 9 bases; junction bases outside the gene matches: 4. The CDR3 reads CASSAGTGFEQFF. DNA for the CDR3: TGTGCCAGCAGTGCAGGGACAGGGTTTGAGCAGTTCTTC.

The CDR3 DNA follows: TGCGCCAGCAGTGAGCCAGGGAACACAGATACGCAGTATTTT. Translation: CASSEPGNTDTQYF. This chain links TRBV10-1 with TRBJ2-3; TRBD1 is a possible D gene (5 bases). The germline CDR1 and CDR2 sequences are WNHNN and SYGVQD (reference sequence). CDR3 length equals 14 residues. With 2 bases removed from V and 2 bases from J, the gap between germline ends came to 8 bases.

This chain links TRBV9 with TRBJ1-6; 7 bases map to TRBD1. Unmatched junction bases numbered 3, after V lost 0 bases and J lost 9 bases. Looked up from germline, CDR1 is SGDLS and CDR2 is YYNGEE. The CDR3 runs 14 residues. This CDR3 is CASSVEQGGSPLHF. DNA for the CDR3: TGTGCCAGCAGCGTAGAGCAGGGGGGTTCACCCCTCCACTTT.

This clone has more than one count but fewer than ten. The chain recombines TRBV5-1 with TRBJ1-1; 8 bases map to TRBD1. J gave up 2 bases and V 0 bases, and 3 bases lay outside the gene matches. Germline V lookup: CDR1 SGHRS, CDR2 YFSETQ. This CDR3 has 15 residues. For the CDR3, the DNA is TGCGCCAGCAGCTTGGGGACAGGGAGTAACACTGAAGCTTTCTTT. This codes for CASSLGTGSNTEAFF.

The chain uses TRBV2 and TRBJ2-3; 13 bases fit TRBD2. The CDR3 extends over 15 amino acids. V gave up 6 bases and J gave up 6 bases; unmatched junction bases: 6. Germline CDR1 SNHLY, CDR2 FYNNEI. The CDR3 sequence: CASSLLAGGPDTQYF. The CDR3 coding sequence is TGTGCCAGCAGCCTACTAGCGGGAGGGCCGGATACGCAGTATTTT.

The chain is built from TRBV19 and TRBJ1-5; D may be TRBD1 (5 bases). The CDR3 length is 16 residues. V shed 3 bases and J shed 3 bases, with 15 bases lying between them. CDR1 LNHDA and CDR2 SQIVND come from the germline V gene (reference sequence). The CDR3 here is CASSMQGGSINQPQHF. The CDR3 DNA sequence: TGTGCCAGTAGTATGCAGGGCGGAAGCATCAATCAGCCCCAGCATTTT.

The chain has TRBV7-9 and TRBJ1-4, with D perhaps TRBD1 (5 bases). Germline V lookup: CDR1 SEHNR, CDR2 FQNEAQ (reference sequence). CDR3 length: 14 residues. V gave up 4 bases and J gave up 5 bases, with 11 bases separating them. For the CDR3, the DNA is TGTGCCAGCAGCTGGGGGGTCAACAATGAAAAACTGTTTTTT. Protein sequence: CASSWGVNNEKLFF.

The chain links TRBV6-6 to TRBJ1-2; D is unclear. The CDR3 totals 15 residues. The ends were cut back, 8 bases at V and 3 bases at J, with 19 bases in the middle. Germline V gene data show CDR1 as MNHNY and CDR2 as SVGAGI (reference sequence). Written as DNA, the CDR3 is TGTGCCAGCCTCACCGACGGGAAGGGAGACTATGGCTACACCTTC. This translates into CASLTDGKGDYGYTF.

This clone was seen a handful of times. The gene calls are TRBV28 and TRBJ1-1, with D possibly matching TRBD1 (6 bases). Trimming removed 5 bases at V and 4 bases at J, with 11 bases between. The CDR3 runs 13 residues. CDR1 and CDR2 (germline): MDHEN, SYDVKM. CDR3 coding DNA: TGTGCCAGCAGTCAATTCAGGGGCACTGAAGCTTTCTTT. It codes for CASSQFRGTEAFF.